This TCR beta chain was identified in a study of molecular identifiers for immune sequencing clone quantification. Bulk TCR libraries used previously described methods and listed TCR primers. TCRdb recomputed calls from the PCR reads with MiXCR, one row per CDR3 protein. The table has about 640,000 distinct CDR3 sequences, nearly 20% seen once. The CDR3 runs to 16 residues. Germline V CDR1 and CDR2: SGHVS, FQNEAQ. The V gene lost 0 bases and the J gene lost 4 bases, with 15 bases spanning the gap. A note on this clonotype: A much larger clone is a single base away; this may be a read error. Since the CDR3 does not end with the conserved phenylalanine or tryptophan, this likely comes from a read error.

This TCR came from a human donor in good health. Some libraries in this study had Jurkat cell RNA spiked in. The chain carries TRBV7-8 and TRBJ1-1; D perhaps matches TRBD1 (5 bases). Sequenced material: naive CD8+ T cells from blood, with Jurkat cell RNA spiked in. Subset reported: FACS-sorted CD8+CD4-CCR7+CD45RA+ naive T cells. For the CDR3, the DNA is TGTGCCAGCAGCTTAGCAGTGTACGGGGCTTCCACTGAAGCTTTCTCT. It yields the protein CASSLAVYGASTEAFS.